The rows below give T cell receptor beta chains drawn from one sample of a study of cytomegalovirus exposure and HLA in healthy donors. Using immunoSEQ multiplex PCR, the repertoire was profiled, and TCRdb retains in-frame clones only, with some absent. This table holds some 120,000 clones, around nine tenths found once. Input material: PBMCs. These receptors were taken from a woman aged 18-35 years in good health and CMV-seronegative. CDR3s include the opening cysteine and the closing phenylalanine or tryptophan. The D gene is left open where the match is weak. Clone size is stated in some rows and not others, as once, few, many or a class when expanded.

J gene: TRBJ1-1; D gene: TRBD1; clone size: -; V gene: TRBV7-2; CDR3 DNA: TGTGCCAGCAGCCCAGACAGGGGGGGACGGGAAGCTTTCTTT; CDR3 protein: CASSPDRGGREAFF
J gene: TRBJ2-7; D gene: TRBD1; clone size: -; V gene: TRBV5-8; CDR3 DNA: TGTGCCAGCAGCCCATGGGACAGGACCTACGAGCAGTACTTC; CDR3 protein: CASSPWDRTYEQYF
J gene: TRBJ1-1; D gene: TRBD1; clone size: -; V gene: TRBV28; CDR3 DNA: TGTGCCAGCAGTGGCCGGGACAGGGGCCGGGGCACTGAAGCTTTCTTT; CDR3 protein: CASSGRDRGRGTEAFF
J gene: TRBJ2-2; D gene: TRBD1; clone size: -; V gene: TRBV15; CDR3 DNA: TGTGCCACCAGCAGAAGAGGGGGCGTCGCCACCGGGGAGCTGTTTTTT; CDR3 protein: CATSRRGGVATGELFF
J gene: TRBJ2-3; D gene: -; clone size: -; V gene: TRBV20-1; CDR3 DNA: TGCAGTGCTAGAGTCGGGGAGACGCAGTATTTT; CDR3 protein: CSARVGETQYF
J gene: TRBJ1-1; D gene: -; clone size: -; V gene: TRBV6-4; CDR3 DNA: TGTGCCAGCAGGACGGGAGTGAACACTGAAGCTTTCTTT; CDR3 protein: CASRTGVNTEAFF
J gene: TRBJ1-1; D gene: TRBD1; clone size: -; V gene: TRBV18; CDR3 DNA: TGTGCCAGCTCACCAGACAGGGGCCGAAACACTGAAGCTTTCTTT; CDR3 protein: CASSPDRGRNTEAFF
J gene: TRBJ2-2; D gene: -; clone size: -; V gene: TRBV6-4; CDR3 DNA: TGTGCCAGCAGTGCAGGAGGTTCGGGCACCGGGGAGCTGTTTTTT; CDR3 protein: CASSAGGSGTGELFF
J gene: TRBJ1-1; D gene: -; clone size: -; V gene: TRBV14; CDR3 DNA: TGTGCCAGCAGCCAAACTAAAGATCGGACAGCGACGAACACTGAAGCTTTCTTT; CDR3 protein: CASSQTKDRTATNTEAFF
J gene: TRBJ2-1; D gene: TRBD2; clone size: -; V gene: TRBV13; CDR3 DNA: TGTGCCAGCAGAACAAGGCTTCTAGCGGCGTACAATGAGCAGTTCTTC; CDR3 protein: CASRTRLLAAYNEQFF
J gene: TRBJ2-7; D gene: -; clone size: -; V gene: TRBV4-1; CDR3 DNA: TGCGCCAGCAGCCAAGCGCCCGGGGGTATATACGAGCAGTACTTC; CDR3 protein: CASSQAPGGIYEQYF
J gene: TRBJ1-6; D gene: TRBD1; clone size: -; V gene: TRBV18; CDR3 DNA: TGTGCCAGCGGCCGGGACAGGGACAATTCACCCCTCCACTTT; CDR3 protein: CASGRDRDNSPLHF
J gene: TRBJ2-1; D gene: TRBD1; clone size: -; V gene: TRBV28; CDR3 DNA: TGTGCCAGCAGTTTAATGGTGGGCAGGGGGTCAATCACAACGGGTGAGCAGTTCTTC; CDR3 protein: CASSLMVGRGSITTGEQFF
J gene: TRBJ2-3; D gene: -; clone size: -; V gene: TRBV2; CDR3 DNA: TGTGCCAGCAGTGGGGCAGCCTTAACCGTAGATACGCAGTATTTT; CDR3 protein: CASSGAALTVDTQYF
J gene: TRBJ1-1; D gene: TRBD1; clone size: few; V gene: TRBV7-9; CDR3 DNA: TGTGCCAGCAGCTTCCCAGGGGGGACGAACACTGAAGCTTTCTTT; CDR3 protein: CASSFPGGTNTEAFF
J gene: TRBJ2-5; D gene: TRBD2; clone size: -; V gene: TRBV4-2; CDR3 DNA: TGTGCCAGCAGCGACGGACTAGCGGGAGCTATAGAGACCCAGTACTTC; CDR3 protein: CASSDGLAGAIETQYF
J gene: TRBJ1-2; D gene: TRBD1; clone size: -; V gene: TRBV23-1; CDR3 DNA: TGCGCCAGCAATTCTTCCGGGACAGGGGTTAACTATGGCTACACCTTC; CDR3 protein: CASNSSGTGVNYGYTF
J gene: TRBJ1-1; D gene: -; clone size: few; V gene: TRBV10-3; CDR3 DNA: TGTGCCATCAGTCTGGACAGCACGGACACTGAAGCTTTCTTT; CDR3 protein: CAISLDSTDTEAFF
J gene: TRBJ1-2; D gene: TRBD1; clone size: -; V gene: TRBV19; CDR3 DNA: TGTGCCAGTAGGGAGGACAGGGTTGCGGGCTATGGCTACACCTTC; CDR3 protein: CASREDRVAGYGYTF
J gene: TRBJ1-2; D gene: TRBD1; clone size: -; V gene: TRBV4-2; CDR3 DNA: TGTGCCAGCAGCTACCTCCGGGACAGGGGGAACGATGGCTACACCTTC; CDR3 protein: CASSYLRDRGNDGYTF
J gene: TRBJ1-6; D gene: -; clone size: -; V gene: TRBV10-2; CDR3 DNA: TGCGCCAGCAGTGAACAGGGATGGAATAATTCACCCCTCCACTTT; CDR3 protein: CASSEQGWNNSPLHF
J gene: TRBJ1-2; D gene: TRBD1; clone size: -; V gene: TRBV7-8; CDR3 DNA: TGTGCCAGCAGCCGGGACAGGTCCGCAAAGTATGGCTACACCTTC; CDR3 protein: CASSRDRSAKYGYTF
J gene: TRBJ1-2; D gene: TRBD1; clone size: once; V gene: TRBV7-9; CDR3 DNA: TGTGCCAGCAGGCCCCCGGGACAGGGTGGGTATGGCTACACCTTC; CDR3 protein: CASRPPGQGGYGYTF